Presented here are 28 T cell receptor beta chains from one specimen sequenced in a study of T cells expressing NK-cell markers. TCRdb reprocessed the 5' RACE reads; each CDR3 protein has one entry and no DNA is given. Here the sample table reports about 150,000 distinct CDR3 sequences. Sequenced material: blood T cells: a sorted CD56 or NKG2C T cell subset, CD4+ or CD8+ T cells, or bulk PBMC T cells (not recorded which). Receptors originate from a woman aged 45-59 years in good health.

The chain has TRBV27 and TRBJ2-1; the TCRdb call, TRBD2, lacks DNA for checking. Per the germline V gene, CDR1 is MNHEY and CDR2 is SMNVEV (reference sequence). The CDR3 covers 15 residues. The CDR3 loop is CASSLLAGGFDEQFF.

The V gene is TRBV12-3 or TRBV12-4, the J gene TRBJ2-1; TCRdb reports TRBD1, a call that lacks DNA to check it against. This CDR3 has 15 residues. The CDR3 sequence: CASSGQGAPPNEQFF.

The V gene is TRBV19, the J gene TRBJ1-2; TCRdb gives TRBD1 as the D gene, but with no DNA this cannot be confirmed. CDR3 length equals 15 residues. Germline loops: CDR1 LNHDA, CDR2 SQIVND (reference sequence). CDR3 sequence: CASSIQGQPIYGYTF.

The genes are TRBV12-3 or TRBV12-4 and TRBJ2-3; TCRdb returns TRBD1, unconfirmable since there is no DNA. This CDR3 is 13 amino acids long. Here the CDR3 reads CASSSSDRIEKYF.

The chain is built from TRBV20-1 and TRBJ1-1. CDR1 DFQATT and CDR2 SNEGSKA come from the germline V gene (reference sequence). This CDR3 spans 13 amino acids. The CDR3 reads CSARPDQNTEAFF.

The J gene is TRBJ2-1, the V gene TRBV5-1; TCRdb proposes TRBD1, but this gene call is untestable without DNA. Germline V gene data show CDR1 as SGHRS and CDR2 as YFSETQ. The CDR3 length is 13 residues. CDR3 protein: CASSSRVNNEQFF.

The chain is built from TRBV12-3 or TRBV12-4 and TRBJ2-1; checking the TCRdb D call of TRBD2 is not possible without DNA. The CDR3 length is 16 residues. Here the CDR3 reads CASSIVSGGPYNEQFF.

The V and J genes are TRBV29-1 and TRBJ1-5; checking the TCRdb D call of TRBD1 is not possible without DNA. This CDR3 comprises 11 residues. CDR1 and CDR2 (germline): SQVTM, ANQGSEA. CDR3 residues: CSVLREGAQHF.

CDR3 protein: CASSSARDRRNTIYF. This chain joins TRBV7-9 and TRBJ1-3; TCRdb's D call, TRBD1, is unchecked because there is no DNA. Germline loops: CDR1 SEHNR, CDR2 FQNEAQ (reference sequence). The CDR3 spans 15 residues.

The chain joins TRBV28 to TRBJ2-3; TCRdb's D gene call, TRBD2, goes unchecked for lack of DNA. The CDR3 runs 15 residues. Germline CDR1 MDHEN, CDR2 SYDVKM. The CDR3 here is CASSYSGRASDTQYF.

The rearrangement joins TRBV11-2 to TRBJ2-2. Germline V gene data show CDR1 as SGHAT and CDR2 as FQNNGV. This CDR3 has 14 amino acids. The CDR3 loop is CASSQAMKVGELFF. Together with reference TRBV11-2 and TRBJ2-2, the CDR3 gives the full variable domain: EAGVAQSPRYKIIEKRQSVAFWCNPISGHATLYWYQQILGQGPKLLIQFQNNGVVDDSQLPKDRFSAERLKGVDSTLKIQPAKLEDSAVYLCASSQAMKVGELFFGEGSRLTVL.

The CDR3 here is CASSQDWDTQNGELFF. V usage is TRBV4-1 and J usage is TRBJ2-2; TCRdb picks TRBD1, but there is no DNA to check that call. The CDR3 loop spans 16 amino acids. Germline-derived CDR1 and CDR2 are MGHRA and YSYEKL.

The chain carries TRBV28 and TRBJ2-2; no DNA is available, so the TRBD1 call from TCRdb remains unchecked. The germline V gene encodes CDR1 MDHEN and CDR2 SYDVKM. CDR3 length: 17 residues. The CDR3 region is CASSLGDRTGNTGELFF. Full variable domain (outside the CDR3, taken from reference TRBV28 and TRBJ2-2): DVKVTQSSRYLVKRTGEKVFLECVQDMDHENMFWYRQDPGLGLRLIYFSYDVKMKEKGDIPEGYSVSREKKERFSLILESASTNQTSMYLCASSLGDRTGNTGELFFGEGSRLTVL.

This chain connects TRBV9 to TRBJ2-7; TCRdb returns TRBD1, unconfirmable since there is no DNA. The germline CDR1 and CDR2 sequences are SGDLS and YYNGEE. The CDR3 length is 15 residues. The CDR3 here is CASSVDQGLAYEQYF.

The rearrangement joins TRBV28 to TRBJ2-3; TCRdb lists TRBD1, though no DNA is available to test this call. The CDR3 is 15 amino acids. Per the germline V gene, CDR1 is MDHEN and CDR2 is SYDVKM. The chain's CDR3 is CASGLTGTATDTQYF.

The V and J genes are TRBV27 and TRBJ1-1; as DNA is missing, the TRBD1 call by TCRdb cannot be tested. The CDR3 totals 16 residues. Germline loops: CDR1 MNHEY, CDR2 SMNVEV (reference sequence). The CDR3 is CASSLTGAVGNTEAFF.

V gene TRBV2 combines with J gene TRBJ2-3; TCRdb picks TRBD2, but there is no DNA to check that call. The CDR3 covers 14 residues. CDR1 is SNHLY and CDR2 is FYNNEI in the germline V gene. CDR3 protein: CASTSQRGLAGVYF. The complete variable domain, with remaining parts taken from reference TRBV2 and TRBJ2-3, reads EPEVTQTPSHQVTQMGQEVILRCVPISNHLYFYWYRQILGQKVEFLVSFYNNEISEKSEIFDDQFSVERPDGSNFTLKIRSTKLEDSAMYFCASTSQRGLAGVYFGPGTRLTVL.

This rearrangement joins TRBV19 to TRBJ1-2. Germline CDR1 reads LNHDA; CDR2 reads SQIVND (reference sequence). The CDR3 spans 13 residues. CDR3 loop: CASSIGEDYGYTF.

This chain uses TRBV18 with TRBJ1-2; TCRdb's D gene call, TRBD1, goes unchecked for lack of DNA. From germline, CDR1 is KGHSH and CDR2 LQKENI. The CDR3 runs to 14 residues. CDR3 sequence reads: CASSSDRVNNGYTF.

The rearrangement uses TRBV6-1 and TRBJ1-4; TCRdb selects TRBD1, and the lack of DNA leaves this call unchecked. Germline V gives CDR1 MNHNS, CDR2 SASEGT. The CDR3 has 14 amino acids. The CDR3 loop is CASSDLDIREKLFF.

The chain couples TRBV4-1 to TRBJ2-7; TCRdb's D call, TRBD2, is unchecked because there is no DNA. This CDR3 contains 17 residues. The germline CDR1 and CDR2 sequences are MGHRA and YSYEKL. The CDR3 sequence is CASSQEIGPGDTYEQYF.

V and J are TRBV7-9 and TRBJ2-1; TCRdb's assignment of TRBD1 cannot be checked, as there is no DNA. Looked up from germline, CDR1 is SEHNR and CDR2 is FQNEAQ (reference sequence). The CDR3 runs 16 residues. The CDR3 loop is CASSLPRTGGSYEQFF. Full variable domain (remainder filled in from reference TRBV7-9 and TRBJ2-1): DTGVSQNPRHKITKRGQNVTFRCDPISEHNRLYWYRQTLGQGPEFLTYFQNEAQLEKSRLLSDRFSAERPKGSFSTLEIQRTEQGDSAMYLCASSLPRTGGSYEQFFGPGTRLTVL.

This chain joins TRBV3-1 and TRBJ2-1. This CDR3 contains 15 residues. Germline CDR1 is LGHDT and CDR2 is YNNKEL (reference sequence). The CDR3 reads CASSQEAVGLVVLFF.

V is TRBV5-1 and J is TRBJ2-5; the TCRdb D gene call, TRBD1, has no DNA to confirm it. This CDR3 spans 15 amino acids. Germline CDR1 is SGHRS and CDR2 is YFSETQ. CDR3 protein: CASRPHTGAKETQYF.

The rearrangement uses TRBV5-1 and TRBJ1-1. From germline, CDR1 is SGHRS and CDR2 YFSETQ. This CDR3 comprises 14 residues. CDR3 region: CASSFRGLNTEAFF.

V and J are TRBV10-2 and TRBJ2-2; TCRdb's D gene call, TRBD2, goes unchecked for lack of DNA. Germline V gene lookup returns CDR1 WSHSY and CDR2 SAAADI. This CDR3 is built from 16 residues. The CDR3 loop reads CASSESSGPGSGELFF.

The chain employs TRBV29-1 and TRBJ2-5; the D gene TCRdb calls, TRBD1, cannot be checked with no DNA. CDR3 size: 14 residues. CDR1 is SQVTM, CDR2 ANQGSEA, per germline. The CDR3 protein is CSVGGQGAIETQYF.

The rearrangement uses TRBV11-2 and TRBJ1-2; TCRdb outputs TRBD1, but without DNA this stays unchecked. From germline, CDR1 is SGHAT and CDR2 FQNNGV. This CDR3 has 13 residues. CDR3 amino acids: CASSPTGGHGYTF.